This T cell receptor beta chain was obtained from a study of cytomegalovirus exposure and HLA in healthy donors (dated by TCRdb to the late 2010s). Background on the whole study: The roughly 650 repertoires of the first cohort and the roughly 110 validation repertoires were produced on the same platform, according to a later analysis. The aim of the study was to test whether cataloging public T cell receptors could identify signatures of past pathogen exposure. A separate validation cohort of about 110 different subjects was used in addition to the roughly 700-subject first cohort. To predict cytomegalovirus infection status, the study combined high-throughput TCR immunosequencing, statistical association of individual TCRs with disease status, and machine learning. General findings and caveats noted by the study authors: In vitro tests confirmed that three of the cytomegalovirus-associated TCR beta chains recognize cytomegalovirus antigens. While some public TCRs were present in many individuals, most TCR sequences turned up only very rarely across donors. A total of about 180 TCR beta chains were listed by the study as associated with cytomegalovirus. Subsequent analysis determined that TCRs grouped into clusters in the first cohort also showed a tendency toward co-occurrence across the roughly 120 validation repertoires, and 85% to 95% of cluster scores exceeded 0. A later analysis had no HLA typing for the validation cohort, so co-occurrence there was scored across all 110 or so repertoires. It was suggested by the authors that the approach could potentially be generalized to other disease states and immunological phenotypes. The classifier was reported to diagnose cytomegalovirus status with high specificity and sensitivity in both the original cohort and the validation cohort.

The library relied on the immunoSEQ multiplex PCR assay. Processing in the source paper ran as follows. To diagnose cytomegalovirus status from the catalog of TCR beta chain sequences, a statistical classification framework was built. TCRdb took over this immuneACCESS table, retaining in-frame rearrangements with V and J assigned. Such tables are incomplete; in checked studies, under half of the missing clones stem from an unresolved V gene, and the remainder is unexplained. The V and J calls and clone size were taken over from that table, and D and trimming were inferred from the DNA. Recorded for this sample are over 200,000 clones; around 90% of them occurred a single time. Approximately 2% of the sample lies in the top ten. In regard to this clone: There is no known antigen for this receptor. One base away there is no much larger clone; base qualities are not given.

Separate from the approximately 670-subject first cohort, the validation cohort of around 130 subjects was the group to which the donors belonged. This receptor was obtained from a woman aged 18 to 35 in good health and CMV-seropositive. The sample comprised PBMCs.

CDR3 loop: CASSMWTGISGNTIYF. The nucleotide sequence is given as TGCGCCAGCAGCATGTGGACAGGTATCTCTGGAAACACCATATATTTT. The chain uses TRBV5-1 and TRBJ1-3, with TRBD1 matching 7 junction bases. CDR1 and CDR2 were assigned from the germline V gene as SGHRS and YFSETQ. Relative to germline, V is missing 4 bases and J is missing 0 bases, with 7 bases of the junction outside any gene match. Counted from cysteine to phenylalanine, this CDR3 has 16 amino acids. The read is trimmed to its CDR3 DNA, 48 bases read in frame from base 1.